Below are 26 T cell receptor beta chains sequenced from a single sample in a study of blood T cell repertoires in COVID-19. The protocol was immunoSEQ multiplex PCR, while the TCRdb copy is restricted to in-frame clones and leaves out a portion. The table has some 110,000 clones, 85% seen once. Sequencing input: peripheral blood. The receptors were gathered from a man aged 35-49 years with acute or convalescent COVID-19.

The chain recombines TRBV10-2 with TRBJ2-1, with TRBD1 as a possible D gene (5 bases). CDR1 is WSHSY and CDR2 is SAAADI in the germline V gene. V lost 2 bases to trimming and J lost 10 bases, with 15 bases between them. The CDR3 totals 14 residues. CDR3 residues: CASSERLGVDEQFF. Here the CDR3 DNA reads TGCGCCAGCAGTGAGAGGCTAGGGGTCGACGAGCAGTTCTTC.

This clone was found once. The chain joins TRBV12-3 or TRBV12-4 to TRBJ1-5; D call uncertain. This CDR3 has 12 residues. V was trimmed by 3 bases and J by 9 bases, leaving 9 bases between them. This CDR3 is CASSFLGGPQHF. The CDR3 DNA follows: TGTGCCAGCAGTTTCCTAGGAGGGCCCCAGCATTTT.

This chain connects TRBV9 to TRBJ2-1; D is possibly TRBD1 (5 bases). The V end lost 0 bases, the J end lost 0 bases, and 13 bases lay between the germline ends. The CDR3 is 17 residues long. The germline V gene has CDR1 SGDLS and CDR2 YYNGEE. CDR3 sequence (DNA): TGTGCCAGCAGCGTAGGGTACAGGAGCCTCTCCTACAATGAGCAGTTCTTC. Translated: CASSVGYRSLSYNEQFF.

V gene TRBV28 combines with J gene TRBJ2-7; 9 nucleotides align to TRBD1. The V and J ends lost 1 base and 11 bases, in that order; junction bases with no gene match: 15. The CDR3 consists of 16 residues. Per germline, CDR1 MDHEN and CDR2 SYDVKM. Written as DNA, the CDR3 is TGTGCCAGCAGTTTATCGCTCGGTAAAGGGACAGGGTGGAAGTACTTC. This translates into CASSLSLGKGTGWKYF.

The genes are TRBV5-1 and TRBJ1-1; the match to TRBD1 covers 7 bases. This CDR3 comprises 15 residues. The germline gives CDR1 SGHRS, CDR2 YFSETQ. V gave up 1 base and J gave up 1 base; unmatched junction bases: 4. CDR3 coding DNA: TGCGCCAGCAGCTTGATGCCAGGGGGGAACACTGAAGCTTTCTTT. It specifies CASSLMPGGNTEAFF. Together with reference TRBV5-1 and TRBJ1-1, the CDR3 gives the full variable domain: KAGVTQTPRYLIKTRGQQVTLSCSPISGHRSVSWYQQTPGQGLQFLFEYFSETQRNKGNFPGRFSGRQFSNSRSEMNVSTLELGDSALYLCASSLMPGGNTEAFFGQGTRLTVV.

V and J are TRBV7-9 and TRBJ2-2; D gene uncertain. Trimming left V 5 bases short and J 6 bases short, with 7 bases between. Germline assignment: CDR1 SEHNR and CDR2 FQNEAQ (reference sequence). This CDR3 spans 12 amino acids. The CDR3 sequence: CASSPYSGELFF. The DNA of the CDR3 is TGTGCCAGCAGCCCCTACTCCGGGGAGCTGTTTTTT.

This clone was seen a single time. This chain connects TRBV27 to TRBJ2-5; possibly TRBD2 for D (6 bases). This CDR3 comprises 15 residues. The V gene lost 4 bases and the J gene lost 5 bases, with 17 bases spanning the gap. CDR1 MNHEY and CDR2 SMNVEV come from the germline V gene (reference sequence). The CDR3 sequence: CASSYQGLPWETQYF. The CDR3 DNA is TGTGCCAGCAGTTATCAGGGACTTCCTTGGGAGACCCAGTACTTC.

The rearrangement uses TRBV11-3 and TRBJ2-5, with D possibly TRBD1 on 7 matching bases. Germline values: CDR1 SGHNT, CDR2 YENEEA. The CDR3 totals 15 residues. The germline V and J ends were trimmed by 6 bases and 4 bases, with 18 bases remaining between them. CDR3 sequence (DNA): TGTGCCAGCAGATTCGCGGGGACAGAGGGAGAGACCCAGTACTTC. It codes for CASRFAGTEGETQYF.

V usage is TRBV4-2 and J usage is TRBJ2-7; D is unclear. Germline V gene data show CDR1 as LGHNA and CDR2 as YNFKEQ. The ends were cut back, 1 base at V and 1 base at J, with 11 bases in the middle. The CDR3 runs 15 residues. The CDR3 region is CASSQVSEDSYEQYF. CDR3 DNA: TGTGCCAGCAGCCAAGTGAGTGAGGATTCCTACGAGCAGTACTTC.

This chain links TRBV18 with TRBJ2-1; 8 nucleotides align to TRBD1. The J segment lost 7 bases and the V segment lost 7 bases, leaving 6 bases of the junction unmatched. The CDR3 totals 13 residues. Germline lookup yields CDR1 KGHSH and CDR2 LQKENI. CDR3 DNA: TGTGCCAGCTTACGGACAGGGTTAAATGAGCAGTTCTTC. This sequence encodes CASLRTGLNEQFF.

V and J are TRBV19 and TRBJ1-2, with D perhaps matching TRBD1 (5 bases). Per the germline V gene, CDR1 is LNHDA and CDR2 is SQIVND (reference sequence). The CDR3 is made up of 12 amino acids. V lost 3 bases to trimming and J lost 5 bases, with 7 bases between them. As DNA, the CDR3 is TGTGCCAGTAGTATTAAGGGGTATGGCTACACCTTC. As protein: CASSIKGYGYTF.

The chain uses TRBV7-3 and TRBJ2-5, with D perhaps matching TRBD2 (5 bases). Germline V lookup: CDR1 SGHTA, CDR2 FQGTGA. V was clipped by 0 bases and J by 1 base, with 9 bases between them. The CDR3 has 15 residues. DNA of the CDR3: TGTGCCAGCAGCTTAACGTCGGAGGTCCAAGAGACCCAGTACTTC. As protein: CASSLTSEVQETQYF. The full variable domain, in which reference TRBV7-3 and TRBJ2-5 provide the parts outside the CDR3, is GAGVSQTPSNKVTEKGKYVELRCDPISGHTALYWYRQSLGQGPEFLIYFQGTGAADDSGLPNDRFFAVRPEGSVSTLKIQRTERGDSAVYLCASSLTSEVQETQYFGPGTRLLVL.

The CDR3 sequence is CASSATPRGGQENSPLHF. The CDR3 DNA is TGCGCCAGCAGCGCCACACCGAGGGGGGGGCAGGAAAATTCACCCCTCCACTTT. V usage is TRBV5-1 and J usage is TRBJ1-6, with D possibly TRBD1 on 6 matching bases. The V gene's germline CDR1 is SGHRS and CDR2 YFSETQ. The CDR3 consists of 18 residues. Trimming cost V 4 bases and J 7 bases, with 24 bases left between them.

This sequence joins TRBV5-6 and TRBJ1-6; 7 bases match TRBD1. V trimming: 4 bases; J trimming: 9 bases; junction bases outside the gene matches: 13. The CDR3 sequence is 16 residues long. Germline V gives CDR1 SGHDT, CDR2 YYEEEE. CDR3 in DNA: TGTGCCAGCAGCCCAGGGACAGCGCGCGGATTTTCACCCCTCCACTTT. It is translated as CASSPGTARGFSPLHF.

The chain is built from TRBV18 and TRBJ1-4; possibly TRBD1 for D (5 bases). This CDR3 comprises 16 residues. Trimming pared 5 bases from V and 0 bases from J, leaving 13 bases between. Germline lookup yields CDR1 KGHSH and CDR2 LQKENI. CDR3 loop: CASSGQGHATNEKLFF. The CDR3 DNA follows: TGTGCCAGCTCAGGGCAGGGCCATGCAACTAATGAAAAACTGTTTTTT.

The J gene is TRBJ1-4, the V gene TRBV5-1, with D maybe TRBD1 (6 bases). V lost 2 bases to trimming and J lost 5 bases, with 13 bases between them. Germline V gene data show CDR1 as SGHRS and CDR2 as YFSETQ. The CDR3 is 15 amino acids. CDR3 DNA sequence: TGCGCCAGCAGCTTACCACAGGGTGGAAATGAAAAACTGTTTTTT. This translates into CASSLPQGGNEKLFF. Looking up the rest from reference TRBV5-1 and TRBJ1-4 gives the full variable domain: KAGVTQTPRYLIKTRGQQVTLSCSPISGHRSVSWYQQTPGQGLQFLFEYFSETQRNKGNFPGRFSGRQFSNSRSEMNVSTLELGDSALYLCASSLPQGGNEKLFFGSGTQLSVL.

The V call is TRBV27, the J call TRBJ2-2; D is uncertain. The V end lost 2 bases, the J end lost 2 bases, and 9 bases lay between the germline ends. The germline CDR1 and CDR2 sequences are MNHEY and SMNVEV (reference sequence). This CDR3 is built from 15 residues. The CDR3 region is CASSLLQKNTGELFF. The CDR3 DNA reads TGTGCCAGCAGTTTACTACAGAAAAACACCGGGGAGCTGTTTTTT.

This chain uses TRBV28 with TRBJ2-3; D call uncertain. CDR3 length equals 18 residues. Trimming cost V 4 bases and J 0 bases, with 20 bases left between them. Per germline, CDR1 MDHEN and CDR2 SYDVKM. DNA for the CDR3: TGTGCCAGCAGTTCCGATGATCAGAGGATCCTAAGCACAGATACGCAGTATTTT. It translates to CASSSDDQRILSTDTQYF.

The chain couples TRBV5-1 to TRBJ2-3; 15 bases align to TRBD2. The ends lost 3 bases at V and 5 bases at J; junction bases unmatched: 4. The germline CDR1 and CDR2 sequences are SGHRS and YFSETQ. The CDR3 is 16 residues long. CDR3 amino acids: CASSSGLAGGGDTQYF. As DNA, the CDR3 is TGCGCCAGCAGCTCGGGACTAGCGGGGGGTGGAGATACGCAGTATTTT. The entire variable domain, with the rest obtained from reference TRBV5-1 and TRBJ2-3, is as follows: KAGVTQTPRYLIKTRGQQVTLSCSPISGHRSVSWYQQTPGQGLQFLFEYFSETQRNKGNFPGRFSGRQFSNSRSEMNVSTLELGDSALYLCASSSGLAGGGDTQYFGPGTRLTVL.

V and J are TRBV29-1 and TRBJ2-1; 7 nucleotides match TRBD1. The CDR3 is 10 residues long. Germline V gene lookup returns CDR1 SQVTM and CDR2 ANQGSEA. V shed 1 base, J shed 12 bases, and the junction held 0 bases outside the gene matches. The DNA for the CDR3 is TGCAGCGTTGAAGCAGGGGGGCAGTTCTTC. This encodes CSVEAGGQFF.

The rearrangement joins TRBV18 to TRBJ2-5; 8 nucleotides align to TRBD1. The germline gives CDR1 KGHSH, CDR2 LQKENI. This CDR3 region has 14 residues. J lost 7 bases, V lost 3 bases, and 7 bases had no gene match. The DNA of the CDR3 is TGTGCCAGCTCACCGAAGACAGGGGAGGCGACCCAGTACTTC. It yields the protein CASSPKTGEATQYF.

The chain recombines TRBV28 with TRBJ2-6, with D possibly being TRBD1 (6 bases). Looked up from germline, CDR1 is MDHEN and CDR2 is SYDVKM. This CDR3 comprises 15 residues. V dropped 6 bases and J dropped 9 bases, with 18 bases sitting between them. For the CDR3, the DNA is TGTGCCAGCAGCTCCCCCGGGACACCCCGCAACGTCCTGACTTTC. Protein sequence: CASSSPGTPRNVLTF.

A few counts support this clone. The J gene is TRBJ2-7, the V gene TRBV4-3, with 7 bases lining up with TRBD2. The junction had 6 bases not matched to a gene; V was cut back by 5 bases and J by 2 bases. CDR1 and CDR2 from the germline V gene are LGHNA and YSLEER. CDR3 size: 14 residues. The DNA for the CDR3 is TGCGCCAGCAGCTCCCGGGACTACCCCTACGAGCAGTACTTC. Its protein is CASSSRDYPYEQYF.

The V gene is TRBV2, the J gene TRBJ1-6, with 7 bases that match TRBD1. Germline V CDR1 and CDR2: SNHLY, FYNNEI. V lost 6 bases and J lost 0; bases outside the gene matches: 5. The CDR3 consists of 16 residues. The CDR3 DNA sequence: TGTGCCAGCAGGTTACAGGGGAGCTCCTATAATTCACCCCTCCACTTT. Its translation: CASRLQGSSYNSPLHF.

The chain is built from TRBV5-1 and TRBJ2-2, with a tentative D call TRBD1 (5 bases). The germline V gene encodes CDR1 SGHRS and CDR2 YFSETQ. V was clipped by 0 bases and J by 4 bases, with 10 bases between them. CDR3 length equals 15 residues. CDR3 region: CASSLGSDSTGELFF. CDR3 DNA: TGCGCCAGCAGCTTGGGGTCTGACAGCACCGGGGAGCTGTTTTTT. Variable domain in full (rest from reference TRBV5-1 and TRBJ2-2): KAGVTQTPRYLIKTRGQQVTLSCSPISGHRSVSWYQQTPGQGLQFLFEYFSETQRNKGNFPGRFSGRQFSNSRSEMNVSTLELGDSALYLCASSLGSDSTGELFFGEGSRLTVL.

The V call is TRBV7-3, the J call TRBJ1-2; D may be TRBD1 (6 bases). Germline CDR1 is SGHTA and CDR2 is FQGTGA. The CDR3 is 13 amino acids. Trimming removed 3 bases from V and 3 bases from J, with 8 bases in between. CDR3 DNA sequence: TGTGCCAGCAGCTTCGGACAGTACTATGGCTACACCTTC. Its translation: CASSFGQYYGYTF. The full variable domain, its missing parts supplied by reference TRBV7-3 and TRBJ1-2, is GAGVSQTPSNKVTEKGKYVELRCDPISGHTALYWYRQSLGQGPEFLIYFQGTGAADDSGLPNDRFFAVRPEGSVSTLKIQRTERGDSAVYLCASSFGQYYGYTFGSGTRLTVV.